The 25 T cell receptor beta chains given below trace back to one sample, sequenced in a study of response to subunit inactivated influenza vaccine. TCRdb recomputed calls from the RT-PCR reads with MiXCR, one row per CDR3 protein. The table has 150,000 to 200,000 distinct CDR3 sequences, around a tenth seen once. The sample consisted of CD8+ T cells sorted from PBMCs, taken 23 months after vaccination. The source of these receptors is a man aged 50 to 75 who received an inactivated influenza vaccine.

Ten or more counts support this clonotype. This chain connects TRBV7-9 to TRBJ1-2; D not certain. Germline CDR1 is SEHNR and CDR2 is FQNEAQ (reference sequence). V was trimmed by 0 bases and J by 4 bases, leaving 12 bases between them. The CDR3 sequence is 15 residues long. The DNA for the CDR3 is TGTGCCAGCAGCTTAGCGCTTGCAGGATTCTATGGCTACACCTTC. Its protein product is CASSLALAGFYGYTF.

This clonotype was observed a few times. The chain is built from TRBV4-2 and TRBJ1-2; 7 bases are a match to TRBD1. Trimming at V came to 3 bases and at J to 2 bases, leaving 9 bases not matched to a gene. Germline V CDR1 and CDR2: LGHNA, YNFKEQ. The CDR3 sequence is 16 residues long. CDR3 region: CASSHGEGQINYGYTF. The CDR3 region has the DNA TGTGCCAGCAGCCATGGGGAGGGACAGATAAACTATGGCTACACCTTC.

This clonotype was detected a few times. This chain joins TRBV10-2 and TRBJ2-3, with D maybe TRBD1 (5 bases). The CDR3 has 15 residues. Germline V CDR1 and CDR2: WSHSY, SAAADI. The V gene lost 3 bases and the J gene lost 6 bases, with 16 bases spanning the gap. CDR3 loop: CASSDMTDQDDTQYF. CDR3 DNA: TGCGCCAGCAGTGATATGACAGACCAGGATGATACGCAGTATTTT.

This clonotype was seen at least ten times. CDR3 protein: CASSLSGGLRIYGYTF. The CDR3 DNA reads TGTGCCAGCAGTTTGTCGGGGGGGTTGAGGATATATGGCTACACCTTC. This chain links TRBV6-5 with TRBJ1-2; possible D gene TRBD1, 5 bases. CDR3 length: 16 residues. From germline, CDR1 is MNHEY and CDR2 SVGAGI. V was cut by 4 bases and J by 5 bases, with 20 bases left in between.

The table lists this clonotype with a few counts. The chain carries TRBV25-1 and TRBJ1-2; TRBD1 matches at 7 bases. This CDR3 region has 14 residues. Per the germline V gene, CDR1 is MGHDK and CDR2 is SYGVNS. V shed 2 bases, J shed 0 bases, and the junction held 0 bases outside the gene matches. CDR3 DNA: TGTGCCAGCAGTGAAGGGACAGCTAACTATGGCTACACCTTC. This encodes CASSEGTANYGYTF.

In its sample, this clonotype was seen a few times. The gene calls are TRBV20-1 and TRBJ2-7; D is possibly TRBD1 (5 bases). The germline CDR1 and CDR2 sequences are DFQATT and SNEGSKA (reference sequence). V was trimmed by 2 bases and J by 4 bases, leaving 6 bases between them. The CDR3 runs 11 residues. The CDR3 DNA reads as TGCAGTGCTAGAAGGGGATACGAGCAGTACTTC. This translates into CSARRGYEQYF.

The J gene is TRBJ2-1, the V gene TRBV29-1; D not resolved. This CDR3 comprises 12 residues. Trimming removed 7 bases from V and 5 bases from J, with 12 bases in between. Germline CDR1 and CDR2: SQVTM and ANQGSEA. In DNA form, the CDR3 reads TGCAGCGGAGAGACCCAGAACAATGAGCAGTTCTTC. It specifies CSGETQNNEQFF.

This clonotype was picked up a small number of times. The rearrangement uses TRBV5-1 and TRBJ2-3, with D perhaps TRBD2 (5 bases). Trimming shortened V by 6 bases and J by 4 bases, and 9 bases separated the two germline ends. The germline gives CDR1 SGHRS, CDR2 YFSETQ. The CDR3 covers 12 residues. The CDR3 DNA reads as TGCGCCAGCATGTCAGCGGCAGATACGCAGTATTTT. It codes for CASMSAADTQYF.

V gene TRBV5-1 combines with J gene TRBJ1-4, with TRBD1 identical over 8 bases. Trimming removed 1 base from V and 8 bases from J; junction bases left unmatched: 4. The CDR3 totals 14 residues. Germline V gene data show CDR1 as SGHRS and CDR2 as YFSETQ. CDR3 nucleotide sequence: TGCGCCAGCAGCTTGCAGGGGGCGGAAGAAAAACTGTTTTTT. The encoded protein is CASSLQGAEEKLFF.

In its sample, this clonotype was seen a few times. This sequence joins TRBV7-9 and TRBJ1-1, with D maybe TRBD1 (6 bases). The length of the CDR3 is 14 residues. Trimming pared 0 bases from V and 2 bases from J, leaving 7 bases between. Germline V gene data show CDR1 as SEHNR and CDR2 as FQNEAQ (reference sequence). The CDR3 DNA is TGTGCCAGCAGCTTAGCACAGGGAAACACTGAAGCTTTCTTT. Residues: CASSLAQGNTEAFF. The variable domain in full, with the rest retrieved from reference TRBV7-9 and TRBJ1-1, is DTGVSQNPRHKITKRGQNVTFRCDPISEHNRLYWYRQTLGQGPEFLTYFQNEAQLEKSRLLSDRFSAERPKGSFSTLEIQRTEQGDSAMYLCASSLAQGNTEAFFGQGTRLTVV.

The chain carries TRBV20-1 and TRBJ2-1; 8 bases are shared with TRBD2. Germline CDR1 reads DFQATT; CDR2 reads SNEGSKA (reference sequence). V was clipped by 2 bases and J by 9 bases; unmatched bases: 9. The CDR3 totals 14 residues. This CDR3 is CSARREGQAGEQFF. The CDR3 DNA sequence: TGCAGTGCTAGACGGGAGGGCCAGGCTGGTGAGCAGTTCTTC.

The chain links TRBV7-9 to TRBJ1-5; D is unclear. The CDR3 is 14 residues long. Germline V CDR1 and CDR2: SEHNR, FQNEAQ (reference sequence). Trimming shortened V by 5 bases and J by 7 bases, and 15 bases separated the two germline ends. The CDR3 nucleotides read TGTGCCAGCAGCCCAGGCGGCCAATCCCAGCCCCAGCATTTT. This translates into CASSPGGQSQPQHF. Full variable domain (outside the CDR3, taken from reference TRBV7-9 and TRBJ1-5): DTGVSQNPRHKITKRGQNVTFRCDPISEHNRLYWYRQTLGQGPEFLTYFQNEAQLEKSRLLSDRFSAERPKGSFSTLEIQRTEQGDSAMYLCASSPGGQSQPQHFGDGTRLSIL.

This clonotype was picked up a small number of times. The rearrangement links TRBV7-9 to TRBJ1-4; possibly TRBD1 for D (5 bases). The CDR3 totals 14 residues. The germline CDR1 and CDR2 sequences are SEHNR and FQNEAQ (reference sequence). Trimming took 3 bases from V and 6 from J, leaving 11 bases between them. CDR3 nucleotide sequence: TGTGCCAGCAGCTTCGGGGGAGAGGATGAAAAACTGTTTTTT. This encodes CASSFGGEDEKLFF.

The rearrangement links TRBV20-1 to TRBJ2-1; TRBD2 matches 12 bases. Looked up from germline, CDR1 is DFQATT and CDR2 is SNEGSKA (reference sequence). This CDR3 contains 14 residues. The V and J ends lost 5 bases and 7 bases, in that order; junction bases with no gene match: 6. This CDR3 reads CSAPRLAGENEQFF. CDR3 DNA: TGCAGTGCTCCAAGACTAGCGGGAGAGAATGAGCAGTTCTTC.

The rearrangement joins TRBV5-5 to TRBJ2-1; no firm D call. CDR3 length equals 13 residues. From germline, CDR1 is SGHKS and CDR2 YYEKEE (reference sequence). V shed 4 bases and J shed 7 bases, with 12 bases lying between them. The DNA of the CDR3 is TGTGCCAGCAGCCCCCCAGCAGGTAATGAGCAGTTCTTC. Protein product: CASSPPAGNEQFF.

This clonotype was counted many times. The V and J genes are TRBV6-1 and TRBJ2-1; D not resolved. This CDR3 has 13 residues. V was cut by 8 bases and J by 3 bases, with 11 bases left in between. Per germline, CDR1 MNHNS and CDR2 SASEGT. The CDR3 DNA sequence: TGTGCCAGCGGGATTCGGCGCTACAATGAGCAGTTCTTC. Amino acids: CASGIRRYNEQFF.

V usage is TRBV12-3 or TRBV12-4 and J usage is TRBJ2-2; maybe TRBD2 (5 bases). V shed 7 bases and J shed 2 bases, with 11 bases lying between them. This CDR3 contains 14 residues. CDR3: CASTRTPNTGELFF. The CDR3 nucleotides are TGTGCCAGCACTAGGACTCCAAACACCGGGGAGCTGTTTTTT.

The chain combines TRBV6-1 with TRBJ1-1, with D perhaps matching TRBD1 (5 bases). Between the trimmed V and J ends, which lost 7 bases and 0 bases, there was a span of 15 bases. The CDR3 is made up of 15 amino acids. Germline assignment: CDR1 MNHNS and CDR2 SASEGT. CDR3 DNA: TGTGCCAGCACCATTGACAGCCGACTGAACACTGAAGCTTTCTTT. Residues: CASTIDSRLNTEAFF.

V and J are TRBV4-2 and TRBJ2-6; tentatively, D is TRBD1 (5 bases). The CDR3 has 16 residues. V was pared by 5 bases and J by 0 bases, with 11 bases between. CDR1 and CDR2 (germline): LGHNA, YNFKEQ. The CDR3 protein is CASSDSPFSGANVLTF. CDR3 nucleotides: TGTGCCAGCAGCGACAGTCCCTTCTCTGGGGCCAACGTCCTGACTTTC.

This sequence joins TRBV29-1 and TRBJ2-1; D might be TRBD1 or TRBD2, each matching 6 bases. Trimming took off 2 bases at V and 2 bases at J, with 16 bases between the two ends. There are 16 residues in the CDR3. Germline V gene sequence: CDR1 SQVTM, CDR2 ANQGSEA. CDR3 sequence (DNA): TGCAGCGTTGAACGACGGGGGCTAGGTCCCTACAATGAGCAGTTCTTC. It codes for CSVERRGLGPYNEQFF.

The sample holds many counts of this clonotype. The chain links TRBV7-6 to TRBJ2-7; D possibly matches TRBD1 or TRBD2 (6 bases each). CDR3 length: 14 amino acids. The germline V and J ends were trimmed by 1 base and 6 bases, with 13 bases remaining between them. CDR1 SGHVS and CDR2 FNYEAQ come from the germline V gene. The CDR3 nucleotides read TGTGCCAGCAGCTTAGGAGGGGGGACGGTCGAGCAGTACTTC. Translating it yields CASSLGGGTVEQYF. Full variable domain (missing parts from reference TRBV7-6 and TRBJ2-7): GAGVSQSPRYKVTKRGQDVALRCDPISGHVSLYWYRQALGQGPEFLTYFNYEAQQDKSGLPNDRFSAERPEGSISTLTIQRTEQRDSAMYRCASSLGGGTVEQYFGPGTRLTVT.

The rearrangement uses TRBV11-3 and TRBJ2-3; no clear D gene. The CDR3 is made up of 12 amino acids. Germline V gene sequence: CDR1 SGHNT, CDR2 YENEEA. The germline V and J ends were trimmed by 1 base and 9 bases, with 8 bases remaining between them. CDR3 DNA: TGTGCCAGCAGCTTAGGTCCGGAAACGCAGTATTTT. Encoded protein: CASSLGPETQYF.

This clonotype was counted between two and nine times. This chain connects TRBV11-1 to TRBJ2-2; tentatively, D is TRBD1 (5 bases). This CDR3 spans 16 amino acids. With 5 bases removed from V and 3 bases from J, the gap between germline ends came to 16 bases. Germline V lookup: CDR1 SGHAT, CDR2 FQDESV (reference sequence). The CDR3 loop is CASSPRQGSYTGELFF. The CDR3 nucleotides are TGTGCCAGCAGCCCACGGCAGGGATCGTACACCGGGGAGCTGTTTTTT.

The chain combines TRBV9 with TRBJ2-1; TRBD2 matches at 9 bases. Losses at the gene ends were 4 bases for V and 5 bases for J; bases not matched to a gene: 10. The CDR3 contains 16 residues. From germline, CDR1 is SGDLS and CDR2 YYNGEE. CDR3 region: CASSPGGASGNNEQFF. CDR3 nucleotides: TGTGCCAGCAGCCCAGGTGGGGCTAGCGGGAACAATGAGCAGTTCTTC. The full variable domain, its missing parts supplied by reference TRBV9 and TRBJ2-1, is DSGVTQTPKHLITATGQRVTLRCSPRSGDLSVYWYQQSLDQGLQFLIQYYNGEERAKGNILERFSAQQFPDLHSELNLSSLELGDSALYFCASSPGGASGNNEQFFGPGTRLTVL.

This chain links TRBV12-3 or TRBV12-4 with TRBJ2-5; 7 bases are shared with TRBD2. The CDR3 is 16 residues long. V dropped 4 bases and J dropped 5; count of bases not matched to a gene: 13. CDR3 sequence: CASSSAVRFGGETQYF. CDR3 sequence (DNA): TGTGCCAGCAGTTCCGCCGTACGTTTCGGGGGGGAGACCCAGTACTTC.